These 23 T cell receptor beta chains were all obtained from the same sample, sequenced in a study of T cell responses to AZD1222 COVID-19 vaccine. Assay used: immunoSEQ multiplex PCR; TCRdb lists only in-frame clones, some missing. The data show more than 95,000 clones, with roughly nine tenths seen just once and around 7.2% held by the top ten. The sequencing used peripheral blood, collected on day 0 of AZD1222 vaccination. The receptors shown here come from an adult in good health.

V and J are TRBV19 and TRBJ2-3; no definite D call. The germline V and J ends were trimmed by 3 bases and 0 bases, with 10 bases remaining between them. The CDR3 spans 15 residues. CDR1 is LNHDA, CDR2 SQIVND, per germline (reference sequence). The DNA for the CDR3 is TGTGCCAGTAGTATTTTTATCGCCAGCACAGATACGCAGTATTTT. Protein product: CASSIFIASTDTQYF.

This clone was found once. The chain has TRBV9 and TRBJ2-7; 7 positions match TRBD2. The CDR3 loop spans 13 amino acids. Per the germline V gene, CDR1 is SGDLS and CDR2 is YYNGEE. The V gene end was trimmed by 0 bases and the J gene end by 5 bases; junction bases not matched to a gene: 2. CDR3 DNA sequence: TGTGCCAGCAGCGTAGTAGCGGGCCACGAGCAGTACTTC. Encoded protein: CASSVVAGHEQYF.

J is TRBJ2-1 and V is TRBV28, with D possibly TRBD1 on 5 matching bases. The CDR3 runs to 13 residues. V lost 7 bases, J lost 9 bases, and 16 bases lay in between. The germline V gene has CDR1 MDHEN and CDR2 SYDVKM. This chain's CDR3 is CASTLPAGLEQFF. CDR3 DNA sequence: TGTGCCAGCACCCTCCCGGCAGGGCTTGAGCAGTTCTTC.

The CDR3 sequence: CATALFAGSDTQYF. CDR3 sequence (DNA): TGTGCCACCGCCCTCTTTGCAGGTTCAGATACGCAGTATTTT. The V call is TRBV2, the J call TRBJ2-3; the D is unclear. The germline V and J ends were trimmed by 10 bases and 4 bases, with 18 bases remaining between them. The CDR3 has 14 amino acids. Germline V gene sequence: CDR1 SNHLY, CDR2 FYNNEI. Based on the CDR3 plus reference TRBV2 and TRBJ2-3, the full variable domain is EPEVTQTPSHQVTQMGQEVILRCVPISNHLYFYWYRQILGQKVEFLVSFYNNEISEKSEIFDDQFSVERPDGSNFTLKIRSTKLEDSAMYFCATALFAGSDTQYFGPGTRLTVL.

The rearrangement links TRBV7-9 to TRBJ1-4; unclear D gene. The V gene's germline CDR1 is SEHNR and CDR2 FQNEAQ (reference sequence). V was cut by 1 base and J by 1 base, with 7 bases left in between. This CDR3 has 15 amino acids. In DNA form, the CDR3 reads TGTGCCAGCAGCTTAGGGTCCGTAACTAATGAAAAACTGTTTTTT. It specifies CASSLGSVTNEKLFF.

This clone was detected only once. One end of the junction fails to match germline, which may point to a read error. The V and J genes are TRBV7-2 and TRBJ2-7, with unresolved D. The CDR3 has 16 amino acids. The germline gives CDR1 SGHTA, CDR2 FQGNSA. The CDR3 sequence is CASSLVATPDAYGQYF. The CDR3, as DNA: TGTGCCAGCAGCTTAGTCGCGACACCAGACGCCTACGGGCAGTACTTC. Complete variable domain (other parts from reference TRBV7-2 and TRBJ2-7): GAGVSQSPSNKVTEKGKDVELRCDPISGHTALYWYRQSLGQGLEFLIYFQGNSAPDKSGLPSDRFSAERTGGSVSTLTIQRTQQEDSAVYLCASSLVATPDAYGQYFGPGTRLTVT.

The chain uses TRBV5-3 and TRBJ1-1; D unclear. TRBV5-3 is labeled an ORF, and its function is uncertain. The V end was cut by 4 bases, the J end by 6 bases, with 28 bases between. This CDR3 region has 18 residues. The CDR3 DNA follows: TGTGCCAGAAGCCGACTGAGGTTTAGGGTAACGTTGTTCTCTGAAGCTTTCTTT. It translates to CARSRLRFRVTLFSEAFF.

The chain employs TRBV9 and TRBJ1-5, with a possible D match to TRBD1 (6 bases). This CDR3 is 15 amino acids long. Between the trimmed V and J ends, which lost 0 bases and 3 bases, there was a span of 10 bases. Per germline, CDR1 SGDLS and CDR2 YYNGEE. Here the CDR3 reads CASSVGTDPNQPQHF. The CDR3 DNA reads TGTGCCAGCAGCGTAGGGACAGATCCCAATCAGCCCCAGCATTTT.

The V and J genes are TRBV5-1 and TRBJ2-7; a weak D match, TRBD1 (6 bases). Germline V gene lookup returns CDR1 SGHRS and CDR2 YFSETQ. The CDR3 totals 14 residues. The V end lost 4 bases, the J end lost 3 bases, and 14 bases lay between the germline ends. The CDR3 DNA reads TGCGCCAGCAGCCCCGGACAGACCTTCTACGAGCAGTACTTC. Its translation: CASSPGQTFYEQYF.

The V and J genes are TRBV3-1 (or the pseudogene TRBV3-2) and TRBJ1-5; unclear D gene. CDR3 length: 14 amino acids. Looked up from germline, CDR1 is LGHDT and CDR2 is YNNKEL (reference sequence). The V and J ends lost 1 base and 6 bases respectively, with 10 bases between them. The CDR3, as DNA: TGTGCCAGCAGCCAAGGCGGGCATTCTCAGCCCCAGCATTTT. Translation: CASSQGGHSQPQHF.

Concerning this clone: One end of the junction varies from germline; a read error may be responsible. The chain employs TRBV5-1 and TRBJ2-7; a weak D match, TRBD1 (5 bases). This CDR3 contains 11 residues. The V gene's germline CDR1 is SGHRS and CDR2 YFSETQ. As DNA, the CDR3 is TGCGCCAGCAGCGGTGGGGCCGACCGGCACTTC. It specifies CASSGGADRHF.

This chain connects TRBV18 to TRBJ2-1; tentative D call: TRBD1 (5 bases). V was shortened by 5 bases and J by 0 bases, with 17 bases between the two germline ends. The CDR3 totals 17 residues. Germline CDR1 and CDR2: KGHSH and LQKENI. This CDR3 reads CASSITQGIGSYNEQFF. The DNA of the CDR3 is TGTGCCAGCTCAATTACTCAGGGTATAGGCTCCTACAATGAGCAGTTCTTC.

CDR3 nucleotides: TGTGCCAGCAGTCTAATTGGGCAGGCGAACACTGAAGCTTTCTTT. It yields the protein CASSLIGQANTEAFF. The gene calls are TRBV28 and TRBJ1-1; D gene unclear. V was shortened by 5 bases and J by 1 base, with 14 bases between the two germline ends. This CDR3 region has 15 residues. The V gene's germline CDR1 is MDHEN and CDR2 SYDVKM. Together with reference TRBV28 and TRBJ1-1, the CDR3 gives the full variable domain: DVKVTQSSRYLVKRTGEKVFLECVQDMDHENMFWYRQDPGLGLRLIYFSYDVKMKEKGDIPEGYSVSREKKERFSLILESASTNQTSMYLCASSLIGQANTEAFFGQGTRLTVV.

This chain joins TRBV9 and TRBJ1-1; weak D call: TRBD1 (6 bases). The CDR3 extends over 15 amino acids. Trimming removed 4 bases at V and 1 base at J, with 14 bases between. Germline CDR1 and CDR2: SGDLS and YYNGEE. The CDR3 sequence: CASSPRGQPNTEAFF. CDR3 sequence (DNA): TGTGCCAGCAGCCCCCGAGGACAGCCGAACACTGAAGCTTTCTTT.

The chain carries TRBV4-2 and TRBJ1-6; D unresolved. The CDR3 loop spans 15 amino acids. V dropped 0 bases and J dropped 6 bases, with 9 bases sitting between them. Germline V lookup: CDR1 LGHNA, CDR2 YNFKEQ. The CDR3 protein is CASSQDRRANSPLHF. For the CDR3, the DNA is TGTGCCAGCAGCCAAGATAGGCGGGCTAATTCACCCCTCCACTTT.

This chain uses TRBV5-8 with TRBJ2-2, with TRBD1 identical over 8 bases. The CDR3 has 17 amino acids. V was pared by 3 bases and J by 1 base, with 8 bases of the junction left unmatched. Germline-derived CDR1 and CDR2 are SGHTS and YDEGEE. This chain's CDR3 is CASSSQPGQGNTGELFF. CDR3 sequence (DNA): TGTGCCAGCAGCTCTCAACCTGGACAGGGGAACACCGGGGAGCTGTTTTTT.

This clone occurred once. The rearrangement uses TRBV7-9 and TRBJ2-5; D may correspond to TRBD1 or TRBD2 (5 bases each). The CDR3 runs to 12 residues. CDR1 SEHNR and CDR2 FQNEAQ come from the germline V gene (reference sequence). Deletions cut 8 bases from V and 1 base from J, with 8 bases between. CDR3 sequence (DNA): TGTGCCAGCCGGGACCTCCAAGAGACCCAGTACTTC. It encodes CASRDLQETQYF.

V gene TRBV18 combines with J gene TRBJ1-5; D remains ambiguous. The V end was cut by 3 bases, the J end by 7 bases, with 10 bases between. This CDR3 spans 13 amino acids. In germline, CDR1 is KGHSH, CDR2 LQKENI. CDR3 in DNA: TGTGCCAGCTCACCGGAAGGGCAACAGCCCCAGCATTTT. It translates to CASSPEGQQPQHF.

This rearrangement joins TRBV5-1 to TRBJ2-5, with 10 nucleotides matching TRBD2. J was trimmed by 3 bases and V by 2 bases; bases with no gene match: 1. The germline V gene encodes CDR1 SGHRS and CDR2 YFSETQ. The CDR3 consists of 14 residues. CDR3 protein: CASSLTSGEETQYF. DNA for the CDR3: TGCGCCAGCAGCTTAACTAGCGGGGAAGAGACCCAGTACTTC.

In nucleotides, the CDR3 is TGTGCCAGCAGCTCCATATCGGGGGATAGCAATCAGCCCCAGCATTTT. Translated: CASSSISGDSNQPQHF. This chain links TRBV7-9 with TRBJ1-5, with D possibly being TRBD1 (5 bases). Trimming stripped 4 bases from V and 0 bases from J, with 13 bases between. Germline V gives CDR1 SEHNR, CDR2 FQNEAQ (reference sequence). The CDR3 totals 16 residues.

The J gene is TRBJ2-7, the V gene TRBV2; 9 nucleotides match TRBD1. The CDR3 runs 15 residues. Unmatched junction bases numbered 11, after V lost 5 bases and J lost 6 bases. Germline CDR1 SNHLY, CDR2 FYNNEI. CDR3 coding DNA: TGTGCCAGCAGTACAGGAGGGGGGACAGGGTCCGAGCAGTACTTC. Translated, it gives CASSTGGGTGSEQYF.

The chain couples TRBV6-1 to TRBJ1-5; D is perhaps TRBD1 (6 bases). The CDR3 sequence is 17 residues long. The V and J ends lost 2 bases and 0 bases respectively, with 14 bases between them. The germline V gene encodes CDR1 MNHNS and CDR2 SASEGT. The DNA of the CDR3 is TGTGCCAGCAGTGAAATTGGGGGACACCCTAGCAATCAGCCCCAGCATTTT. Translation: CASSEIGGHPSNQPQHF.

The CDR3 spells CASRPPGEIYNEQFF. For the CDR3, the DNA is TGTGCCAGCCGCCCCCCCGGGGAAATTTACAATGAGCAGTTCTTC. The chain combines TRBV5-4 with TRBJ2-1, with a weak D call TRBD2 (5 bases). Germline CDR1 is SGHNT and CDR2 is YYREEE (reference sequence). V was shortened by 7 bases and J by 4 bases, with 18 bases between the two germline ends. This CDR3 is 15 amino acids long. Full variable domain (remainder filled in from reference TRBV5-4 and TRBJ2-1): ETGVTQSPTHLIKTRGQQVTLRCSSQSGHNTVSWYQQALGQGPQFIFQYYREEENGRGNFPPRFSGLQFPNYSSELNVNALELDDSALYLCASRPPGEIYNEQFFGPGTRLTVL.